The 13 T cell receptor beta chains listed next were all sequenced from one sample in a study of radiation and T cells in renal cell carcinoma. Time point: blood 2 weeks post-SBRT. Treatment specified: 15 Gy SBRT to primary tumor, nephrectomy 4 weeks later. Generated by immunoSEQ multiplex PCR, the TCRdb table keeps only in-frame clones and is missing some. The sample shows tens of thousands of clones, about 80% of them seen only once. Material: blood, obtained from a patient whose treatment included radiotherapy and nephrectomy. These TCRs come from a woman aged 70-85 years with renal cell carcinoma.

This rearrangement joins TRBV30 to TRBJ2-1; D is possibly TRBD2 (5 bases). Germline V gene lookup returns CDR1 GTSNPN and CDR2 SVGIG (reference sequence). Trimming removed 2 bases from V and 5 bases from J, with 10 bases in between. The CDR3 length is 13 residues. The CDR3 DNA sequence: TGTGCCTGGAGTCCGGACTCACACAATGAGCAGTTCTTC. It specifies CAWSPDSHNEQFF.

V gene TRBV18 combines with J gene TRBJ2-5, with D unclear. This CDR3 has 15 residues. The germline gives CDR1 KGHSH, CDR2 LQKENI. Trimming removed 4 bases at V and 1 base at J, with 13 bases between. CDR3 protein: CASSRSRVGQETQYF. The DNA of the CDR3 is TGTGCCAGCTCACGCTCGAGAGTGGGCCAAGAGACCCAGTACTTC.

CDR3 loop: CASSPQTSAREQYF. The CDR3 DNA reads TGTGCCAGCAGTCCCCAGACTAGCGCCCGAGAGCAGTACTTC. This chain uses TRBV6-5 with TRBJ2-7; 8 nucleotides line up with TRBD2. Germline V gene data show CDR1 as MNHEY and CDR2 as SVGAGI. There are 14 residues in the CDR3. V lost 5 bases, J lost 7 bases, and 10 bases stayed unmatched.

The V and J genes are TRBV7-3 and TRBJ2-7; D ambiguous. Germline V gives CDR1 SGHTA, CDR2 FQGTGA. The CDR3 runs 13 residues. V lost 2 bases to trimming and J lost 4 bases, with 9 bases between them. CDR3 sequence: CASSLGTEYEQYF. In DNA form, the CDR3 reads TGTGCCAGCAGCTTAGGTACAGAATACGAGCAGTACTTC.

The CDR3 nucleotides read TGTGCCAGCGGGACAGGGGGCGGCGAGACCCAGTACTTC. It encodes CASGTGGGETQYF. The J gene is TRBJ2-5, the V gene TRBV6-1, with 12 bases identical to TRBD1. The trim removed 8 bases at V and 5 bases at J, leaving 3 bases unmatched. The CDR3 consists of 13 residues. Germline CDR1 and CDR2: MNHNS and SASEGT.

V gene TRBV5-4 combines with J gene TRBJ2-3; TRBD1 aligns across 9 bases. V dropped 2 bases and J dropped 6; count of bases not matched to a gene: 4. This CDR3 spans 14 amino acids. The germline V gene encodes CDR1 SGHNT and CDR2 YYREEE (reference sequence). The CDR3 sequence: CASSFRQGEDTQYF. In nucleotides, the CDR3 is TGTGCCAGCAGCTTCCGACAGGGGGAGGATACGCAGTATTTT.

There are a few counts of this clone. CDR3: CASSPGTSARNEQFF. CDR3 bases: TGCGCCAGCAGCCCGGGGACTAGTGCGCGGAATGAGCAGTTCTTC. The rearrangement uses TRBV5-1 and TRBJ2-1; 8 nucleotides agree with TRBD2. The V gene's germline CDR1 is SGHRS and CDR2 YFSETQ. CDR3 length: 15 amino acids. V lost 4 bases, J lost 7 bases, and 10 bases stayed unmatched. The variable domain in full, with the rest retrieved from reference TRBV5-1 and TRBJ2-1, is KAGVTQTPRYLIKTRGQQVTLSCSPISGHRSVSWYQQTPGQGLQFLFEYFSETQRNKGNFPGRFSGRQFSNSRSEMNVSTLELGDSALYLCASSPGTSARNEQFFGPGTRLTVL.

This rearrangement joins TRBV9 to TRBJ1-1; D is perhaps TRBD1 (5 bases). Germline CDR1 and CDR2: SGDLS and YYNGEE. The CDR3 length is 12 residues. The V and J ends lost 4 bases and 11 bases respectively, with 15 bases between them. The CDR3 sequence: CASSPTGLWAFF. The CDR3 DNA sequence: TGTGCCAGCAGCCCTACAGGCCTTTGGGCTTTCTTT.

V usage is TRBV4-3 and J usage is TRBJ1-2, with a possible D match to TRBD1 (6 bases). This CDR3 is built from 15 residues. Germline V lookup: CDR1 LGHNA, CDR2 YSLEER. Trimming removed 9 bases at V and 0 bases at J, with 17 bases between. CDR3 region: CASIRDISSNYGYTF. The CDR3 DNA follows: TGCGCCAGTATACGGGACATCTCTTCTAACTATGGCTACACCTTC.

V gene TRBV6-6 combines with J gene TRBJ1-5, with 8 positions matching TRBD1. The CDR3 length is 14 residues. Germline CDR1 and CDR2: MNHNY and SVGAGI (reference sequence). V shed 6 bases, J shed 4 bases, and the junction held 5 bases outside the gene matches. In DNA, the CDR3 is TGTGCCAGCAGGACAGGGGACGGGAATCAGCCCCAGCATTTT. Translated, it gives CASRTGDGNQPQHF.

The CDR3: CAISDPSPGSEQFF. In DNA form, the CDR3 reads TGTGCCATCAGTGATCCCAGCCCAGGGAGTGAGCAGTTCTTC. The chain uses TRBV10-3 and TRBJ2-1, with D possibly called TRBD1 or TRBD2 (5 bases each). Trimming pared 3 bases from V and 9 bases from J, leaving 15 bases between. This CDR3 region has 14 residues. Germline V gene lookup returns CDR1 ENHRY and CDR2 SYGVKD.

The V gene is TRBV19, the J gene TRBJ1-4, with TRBD1 matching 8 bases. Germline V gives CDR1 LNHDA, CDR2 SQIVND (reference sequence). The V and J ends lost 3 bases and 7 bases, in that order; junction bases with no gene match: 4. There are 14 residues in the CDR3. The CDR3 DNA reads TGTGCCAGTAGTATGTCGGGACAGGTTGAAAAACTGTTTTTT. Its translation is CASSMSGQVEKLFF. Combining the CDR3 with reference TRBV19 and TRBJ1-4 gives the whole variable domain DGGITQSPKYLFRKEGQNVTLSCEQNLNHDAMYWYRQDPGQGLRLIYYSQIVNDFQKGDIAEGYSVSREKKESFPLTVTSAQKNPTAFYLCASSMSGQVEKLFFGSGTQLSVL.

This clone has just one count. The rearrangement uses TRBV2 and TRBJ1-1; D is uncertain. V dropped 3 bases and J dropped 3 bases, with 5 bases sitting between them. Germline V gene sequence: CDR1 SNHLY, CDR2 FYNNEI. The CDR3 has 12 residues. This chain's CDR3 is CASSEWHTEAFF. The CDR3 nucleotides read TGTGCCAGCAGTGAGTGGCACACTGAAGCTTTCTTT.